This TCR beta chain was obtained from a study of coeliac disease (dated by TCRdb to between 2020 and 2023). Regarding the study in general: Each coeliac patient fell into one of three classes: newly diagnosed active disease, refractory coeliac disease type I, or disease kept under control by a gluten-free diet. Because high-resolution HLA typing was not available, biased TRBV7-2 usage was examined as a proof of principle. Next-generation sequencing of rearranged TRB and TRG CDR3 regions was used on small intestinal lymphocyte fractions taken from coeliac and non-coeliac patients. The goal was to describe the TR repertoires of small intestinal T cells in active coeliac disease, in refractory type I coeliac disease, and in coeliac disease treated with a gluten-free diet. A total of 30 or so patients took part in the full study: about 22 had serologically confirmed coeliac disease and 8 were controls with non-small intestinal disorders. TRB sequencing was successfully performed on samples from under 35 subjects, among which 24 paired bulk unsorted intraepithelial and lamina propria cell samples were included.

Library method: the immunoSEQ multiplex PCR assay. Using reverse primers that targeted J gene segments together with forward primers that targeted V gene segments, the TR loci were amplified in a multiplexed PCR. The Illumina HiSeq System was used to sequence the amplified CDR3 regions. The paper's processing steps were these. Closely related reads were merged by a nearest-neighbour algorithm to remove PCR and sequencing errors and to collapse the data into unique sequences. Two measures summarised the repertoires: clonality, and T cell density, defined as TR molecules per amount of genomic DNA input. CDR3 amino acid sequences present in at least 80% of unsorted samples were defined as public TRs, and these public TRs were then tested for differential abundance between coeliac and control samples. Differences in clonality and density between disease groups were tested by Kruskal-Wallis tests, followed by Dunn post-tests. TCRdb obtained this table from immuneACCESS and retained in-frame rearrangements with V and J assigned. These tables miss some clones; where compared with another copy, unresolved V genes account for less than half of the shortfall, and the remainder is unexplained. V and J calls and clone size are those listed in that table; D and trimming were worked out from the DNA. This sample lists about 4,200 clones; under 70% were detected once. Of the sample, over 8.5% falls within the top ten clones.

Via the germline V gene, CDR1 is SGHVS and CDR2 FNYEAQ. Unmatched junction bases come to 7, with V trimmed by 5 bases and J by 7 bases. The CDR3 goes from the cysteine to the phenylalanine over 14 residues. The entry retains the CDR3 DNA only, 42 bases that are in frame from base 1. This clone was picked up one time. Its target antigen remains unknown. Base qualities were left out, and no much larger clone turns up one base away. General findings and caveats noted by the study authors: TRB and TRG repertoires of active coeliac intraepithelial and lamina propria samples showed lower clonality than controls, suggesting recruitment of diverse T cells. TRB repertoires were mostly private, with most amino acid sequences found in only one sample, and V-gene usage showed no significant difference between disease groups. High-purity fractions were not obtained when intraepithelial cells were separated from lamina propria cells, so cross-contamination between compartments was possible. In the authors' view, the approach was unsuitable for unbiased detection of gliadin-specific T cells, since gliadin-specific T cells are scarce and rarely shared between patients.

Aliquots of 500,000 cells were frozen in DMSO/FBS in liquid nitrogen, and one aliquot per fraction was used for sequencing. Every one of the 30 study patients had an endoscopy and a small intestinal biopsy. Intraepithelial cells were released from biopsies by stirring for one hour at 37 degrees C in RPMI containing EGTA, MgCl2 and 1% FBS. Genomic DNA was extracted from frozen unsorted cell fractions using the Qiagen DNeasy blood extraction kit. The TCR was taken from a woman between 18 and 29 years old with active celiac disease. The material sequenced was intraepithelial lymphocytes from the gut. The sample's cell subset or site label, decoded: intraepithelial cell (IEC) fraction of small intestinal biopsy. The chain uses TRBV7-6 and TRBJ2-2; 7 bases in between match TRBD2. The CDR3: CASSRGLGYGELFF. The DNA sequence is TGTGCCAGCAGCCGAGGACTAGGTTACGGGGAGCTGTTTTTT.